The clone carrying this TCR beta chain was picked up a small number of times. No antigen is known for it. Only in-frame clones appear in the TCRdb table, and some are missing; sequencing was by immunoSEQ multiplex PCR. The data show 110,000 to 150,000 clones, roughly 85% seen once. The sample belongs to a study of T cell responses to AZD1222 COVID-19 vaccine. Study findings and constraints: Spike-wide vaccine-associated CD4 TCRs dominated at 160-218 and 743-854. Recipients of two AZD1222 doses showed rising Spike-specific TCR breadth and depth. Baseline serology detected seropositivity in only a handful of AZD1222 recipients. Females outnumbered males among donors, who were mostly white British; clonal diversity was possibly underestimated.

Looked up from germline, CDR1 is LGHNA and CDR2 is YNFKEQ. The CDR3 is 16 residues long. The V segment lost 0 bases and the J segment 5 bases; nucleotides outside the gene matches: 6. This sample comprised peripheral blood, obtained on day 0 of AZD1222 vaccination. V gene TRBV4-2 combines with J gene TRBJ1-1; 10 bases map to TRBD1. This clonotype originated in an adult in good health. The CDR3 DNA sequence: TGTGCCAGCAGCCAAGAAGGACAGGGGGTAGGGACTGAAGCTTTCTTT. It encodes CASSQEGQGVGTEAFF.